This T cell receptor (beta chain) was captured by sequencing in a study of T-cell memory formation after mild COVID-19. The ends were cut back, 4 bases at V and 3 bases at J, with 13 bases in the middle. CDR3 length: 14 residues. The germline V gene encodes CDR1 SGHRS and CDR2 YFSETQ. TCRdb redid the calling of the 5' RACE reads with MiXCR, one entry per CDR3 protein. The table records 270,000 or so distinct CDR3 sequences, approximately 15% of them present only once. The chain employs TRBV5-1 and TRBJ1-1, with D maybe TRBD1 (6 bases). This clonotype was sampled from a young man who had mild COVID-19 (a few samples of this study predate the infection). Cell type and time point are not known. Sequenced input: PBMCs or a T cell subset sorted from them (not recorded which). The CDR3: CASSPQGWDTEAFF. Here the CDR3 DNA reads TGCGCCAGCAGCCCGCAGGGGTGGGACACTGAAGCTTTCTTT.